This TCR beta chain was sequenced for a study of shared clonotypes between healthy human individuals. At the level of the study: Donors had three CD4 naive, three CD4 memory, two CD8 naive and one CD8 memory plate apiece.

Healthy HIV-negative adults without recent acute infections or vaccinations served as donors. Per sorted-subset replicate PCR, input was approximately 0.2 ug DNA, representing about 29,000 T cell genomes. This table comes from immunoSEQ multiplex PCR, and its TCRdb copy is limited to in-frame clones, with some not included. The repertoire holds millions of clones, with about 95% as singletons. Findings and caveats of the study: Naive subsets tended to show greater estimated richness than memory subsets.

Concerning this clone itself: Its antigen remains unidentified.

The source material was naive CD4+ T cells sorted from blood. The subset denotes: CD45RA+ positively selected. The clonotype comes from a man in his late teens or twenties in good health.

CDR3 protein: CASSVTGGQQPQHF. The CDR3 DNA sequence: TGTGCCAGCAGCGTAACAGGGGGCCAGCAGCCCCAGCATTTT. The chain employs TRBV7-2 and TRBJ1-5, with 9 nucleotides matching TRBD1. The CDR3 length is 14 residues. Germline V gene data show CDR1 as SGHTA and CDR2 as FQGNSA. V dropped 5 bases and J dropped 7; count of bases not matched to a gene: 6.